The present TCR beta chain was sequenced within a study of T-cell reconstitution after alpha-beta-depleted transplantation in children. The study's findings and limits: High day-60 TCRbeta diversity in some patients came from surviving recipient T cells and thymic progenitors. T cells produced anew were the main source of T-cell counts and diversity one year after transplant. Several hundred expanded graft clones reportedly gave rise to the alpha-beta T cells present about two months after transplant.

Unique molecular identifiers were used to barcode this TCRbeta library. In TCRdb, the PCR reads were re-called with MiXCR into one record per CDR3 protein. The sample has some 840,000 distinct CDR3 sequences; approximately 15% are singletons. This clonotype was seen a handful of times. Its antigen is not identified. Germline loops: CDR1 KGHSH, CDR2 LQKENI. The CDR3 totals 16 residues. The ends were cut back, 5 bases at V and 2 bases at J, with 16 bases in the middle. The chain uses TRBV18 and TRBJ2-1; D is ambiguous. This specimen consisted of PBMCs, mostly from graft donor cells, obtained 360 days after TCRalphabeta/CD19-depleted stem cell transplant. The sequence came from a male patient younger than 18 who had a stem cell transplant for acute lymphoblastic leukemia, so the T cells may come from the graft donor. The CDR3: CASSSQLPAPYNEQFF. CDR3 DNA sequence: TGTGCCAGCTCATCTCAGTTACCTGCTCCCTACAATGAGCAGTTCTTC. The variable domain in full, with the rest retrieved from reference TRBV18 and TRBJ2-1, is NAGVMQNPRHLVRRRGQEARLRCSPMKGHSHVYWYRQLPEEGLKFMVYLQKENIIDESGMPKERFSAEFPKEGPSILRIQQVVRGDSAAYFCASSSQLPAPYNEQFFGPGTRLTVL.